One and the same sample provided the 20 T cell receptor beta chains below, sequenced in a study of T cell responses to AZD1222 COVID-19 vaccine. Sequencing used immunoSEQ multiplex PCR; TCRdb keeps in-frame clones, though not all of them. This sample has 150,000 to 200,000 clones, with roughly 88% found just once. Material: peripheral blood, obtained 28 days after the second AZD1222 dose. The receptors were gathered from an adult who received the AZD1222 COVID-19 vaccine.

The chain carries TRBV27 and TRBJ2-1; 9 bases are a match to TRBD2. The germline V gene encodes CDR1 MNHEY and CDR2 SMNVEV (reference sequence). V was pared by 2 bases and J by 10 bases, with 9 bases of the junction left unmatched. This CDR3 region has 15 residues. CDR3 nucleotides: TGTGCCAGCAGTTTAGCGGGGGGGAACCCCGGAGAGCAGTTCTTC. Its protein is CASSLAGGNPGEQFF.

Worth noting for this clone: This sample also contains other DNA sequences that code for the same CDR3. The chain employs TRBV12-3 or TRBV12-4 and TRBJ1-5; the D is unclear. The CDR3 loop spans 13 amino acids. Trimming removed 3 bases at V and 2 bases at J, with 5 bases between. This chain's CDR3 is CASSFGGNQPQHF. The CDR3 DNA reads TGTGCCAGCAGTTTTGGGGGCAATCAGCCCCAGCATTTT.

This clone appeared once. This chain connects TRBV6-5 to TRBJ1-1; D is possibly TRBD1 (6 bases). The CDR3 sequence is 12 residues long. V lost 2 bases to trimming and J lost 11 bases, with 12 bases between them. Germline values: CDR1 MNHEY, CDR2 SVGAGI. Written as DNA, the CDR3 is TGTGCCAGCAGTTACCCGACAGGAGTGGCTTTCTTT. Encoded protein: CASSYPTGVAFF.

The chain is built from TRBV9 and TRBJ1-4; 8 nucleotides align to TRBD1. This CDR3 region has 16 residues. CDR1 is SGDLS and CDR2 is YYNGEE in the germline V gene. Trimming at V came to 4 bases and at J to 5 bases, leaving 10 bases not matched to a gene. The CDR3 DNA reads TGTGCCAGCAGCCTCCATGGACAGGGCGTAAATGAAAAACTGTTTTTT. Protein: CASSLHGQGVNEKLFF.

The chain joins TRBV7-2 to TRBJ1-3; D not resolved. The CDR3 is 13 residues long. CDR1 and CDR2 from the germline V gene are SGHTA and FQGNSA. V was clipped by 3 bases and J by 7 bases, with 10 bases between them. CDR3 coding DNA: TGTGCCAGCAGCTTTTATAGCGGGAACACCATATATTTT. It is translated as CASSFYSGNTIYF. The variable domain in full, with the rest retrieved from reference TRBV7-2 and TRBJ1-3, is GAGVSQSPSNKVTEKGKDVELRCDPISGHTALYWYRQSLGQGLEFLIYFQGNSAPDKSGLPSDRFSAERTGGSVSTLTIQRTQQEDSAVYLCASSFYSGNTIYFGEGSWLTVV.

This clone has only a few counts. This chain links TRBV5-4 with TRBJ1-2; 7 bases agree with TRBD1. Germline CDR1 and CDR2: SGHNT and YYREEE (reference sequence). This CDR3 has 14 residues. Trimming took 5 bases from V and 4 from J; bases not matched to a gene: 8. The CDR3 loop is CASSSGTETYGYTF. The CDR3 region has the DNA TGTGCCAGCAGTTCCGGGACAGAAACCTATGGCTACACCTTC.

CDR3 region: CSVGQGGFGANVLTF. The CDR3 DNA is TGCAGCGTTGGACAGGGTGGGTTCGGGGCCAACGTCCTGACTTTC. The chain employs TRBV29-1 and TRBJ2-6; 7 positions match TRBD1. The germline gives CDR1 SQVTM, CDR2 ANQGSEA. Germline trimming cut 4 bases from V and 4 bases from J; bases unmatched to any gene: 7. The CDR3 is 15 residues long. The full variable domain, with the rest looked up from reference TRBV29-1 and TRBJ2-6, is SAVISQKPSRDICQRGTSLTIQCQVDSQVTMMFWYRQQPGQSLTLIATANQGSEATYESGFVIDKFPISRPNLTFSTLTVSNMSPEDSSIYLCSVGQGGFGANVLTFGAGSRLTVL.

This chain joins TRBV5-1 and TRBJ1-1; TRBD1 agrees at 7 bases. Germline V CDR1 and CDR2: SGHRS, YFSETQ. The CDR3 has 15 amino acids. V gave up 4 bases and J gave up 6 bases; unmatched junction bases: 12. The CDR3 region is CASSDRTGFYSEAFF. The DNA for the CDR3 is TGCGCCAGCAGCGATCGGACAGGATTCTATTCTGAAGCTTTCTTT. The entire variable domain, with the rest obtained from reference TRBV5-1 and TRBJ1-1, is as follows: KAGVTQTPRYLIKTRGQQVTLSCSPISGHRSVSWYQQTPGQGLQFLFEYFSETQRNKGNFPGRFSGRQFSNSRSEMNVSTLELGDSALYLCASSDRTGFYSEAFFGQGTRLTVV.

CDR3 nucleotides: TGTGCCAGCAGTGACAGACACGAGCAGTACTTC. Translating it yields CASSDRHEQYF. The chain employs TRBV6-1 and TRBJ2-7; the D is unclear. There are 11 residues in the CDR3. V was clipped by 3 bases and J by 5 bases, with 5 bases between them. Per the germline V gene, CDR1 is MNHNS and CDR2 is SASEGT.

A single count supports this clone. This CDR3 reads CASSDRREIYEQYF. CDR3 bases: TGTGCCAGCAGCGACCGACGGGAAATCTACGAGCAGTACTTC. The rearrangement links TRBV2 to TRBJ2-7; a weak D match, TRBD2 (5 bases). Germline CDR1 is SNHLY and CDR2 is FYNNEI. There are 14 residues in the CDR3. Trimming pared 6 bases from V and 3 bases from J, leaving 15 bases between.

The chain links TRBV19 to TRBJ2-3, with a possible D match to TRBD1 (5 bases). The CDR3 has 15 amino acids. V shed 5 bases and J shed 3 bases, with 15 bases lying between them. Germline lookup yields CDR1 LNHDA and CDR2 SQIVND (reference sequence). The CDR3, as DNA: TGTGCCAGTAGTTTATCGCCCAGGGTAACAGATACGCAGTATTTT. The encoded protein is CASSLSPRVTDTQYF.

The rearrangement joins TRBV9 to TRBJ2-1; the match to TRBD1 covers 9 bases. V lost 0 bases, J lost 6 bases, and 4 bases stayed unmatched. The germline CDR1 and CDR2 sequences are SGDLS and YYNGEE. The CDR3 runs to 15 residues. Written as DNA, the CDR3 is TGTGCCAGCAGCGTAGCTGGACAGGGGAGCAATGAGCAGTTCTTC. It specifies CASSVAGQGSNEQFF.

This chain connects TRBV20-1 to TRBJ1-1; maybe TRBD1 (5 bases). The V end lost 7 bases, the J end lost 7 bases, and 10 bases lay between the germline ends. The V gene's germline CDR1 is DFQATT and CDR2 SNEGSKA (reference sequence). This CDR3 contains 10 residues. The CDR3 nucleotides are TGCAGTGGGGTAAGGGGTGAAGCTTTCTTT. Its protein product is CSGVRGEAFF.

This clone was seen only a few times. The chain couples TRBV27 to TRBJ1-6; TRBD1 matches 9 bases. CDR3 length: 14 amino acids. Per the germline V gene, CDR1 is MNHEY and CDR2 is SMNVEV (reference sequence). V lost 8 bases, J lost 7 bases, and 6 bases stayed unmatched. DNA for the CDR3: TGTGCCAGCTGGATCGGGACAGGGAATTCACCCCTCCACTTT. Protein sequence: CASWIGTGNSPLHF.

J is TRBJ1-1 and V is TRBV2, with unresolved D. This CDR3 region has 13 residues. Germline CDR1 is SNHLY and CDR2 is FYNNEI. The V gene lost 1 base and the J gene lost 1 base, with 4 bases spanning the gap. CDR3 DNA: TGTGCCAGCAGTGAAGGGTGGAACACTGAAGCTTTCTTT. It yields the protein CASSEGWNTEAFF.

The V and J genes are TRBV7-8 and TRBJ1-6; D not resolved. Deletions cut 2 bases from V and 3 bases from J, with 8 bases between. Germline V CDR1 and CDR2: SGHVS, FQNEAQ. The CDR3 has 15 residues. The DNA of the CDR3 is TGTGCCAGCAGCTTATCTTCGAGCTATAATTCACCCCTCCACTTT. It translates to CASSLSSSYNSPLHF.

The rearrangement links TRBV19 to TRBJ1-2, with D possibly matching TRBD1 (6 bases). Germline V gene sequence: CDR1 LNHDA, CDR2 SQIVND (reference sequence). V was trimmed by 6 bases and J by 3 bases, leaving 20 bases between them. The CDR3 consists of 16 residues. CDR3 sequence (DNA): TGTGCCAGTAGCCTCCGGGGAGGGGGGCTGGACTATGGCTACACCTTC. Translation gives CASSLRGGGLDYGYTF.

This clone was seen only once. The V and J genes are TRBV7-8 and TRBJ1-2; no clear D. The CDR3 loop spans 12 amino acids. V lost 5 bases and J lost 6, with 10 bases in between. Germline V gene lookup returns CDR1 SGHVS and CDR2 FQNEAQ. CDR3 in amino acids: CASSPGRDGYTF. CDR3 DNA sequence: TGTGCCAGCAGCCCTGGGAGGGATGGCTACACCTTC.

The rearrangement joins TRBV2 to TRBJ1-5; D unresolved. Per the germline V gene, CDR1 is SNHLY and CDR2 is FYNNEI. The CDR3 consists of 14 residues. Deletions cut 8 bases from V and 7 bases from J, with 18 bases between. In DNA form, the CDR3 reads TGTGCCAGCGGCCCCTTCGGGGTCAAACAGCCCCAGCATTTT. Translation gives CASGPFGVKQPQHF.

As regards this clone: Other DNA sequences within the sample encode an identical CDR3. J is TRBJ1-3 and V is TRBV5-8; the D gene is possibly TRBD1 (5 bases). The CDR3 is 15 amino acids. Germline values: CDR1 SGHTS, CDR2 YDEGEE. Trimming took off 0 bases at V and 0 bases at J, with 7 bases between the two ends. DNA for the CDR3: TGTGCCAGCAGCTTGGGACAGACCTCTGGAAACACCATATATTTT. The encoded protein is CASSLGQTSGNTIYF.